The clone carrying this T cell receptor beta chain was recorded at least ten times. TCRdb re-called the RT-PCR reads with MiXCR, one entry per CDR3 protein. The sample includes some 500,000 distinct CDR3 sequences, approximately 17% of them seen just once. This sample is part of a study of response to subunit inactivated influenza vaccine. CDR1 DFQATT and CDR2 SNEGSKA come from the germline V gene (reference sequence). The V end lost 0 bases, the J end lost 3 bases, and 12 bases lay between the germline ends. CDR3 length: 15 amino acids. The chain recombines TRBV20-1 with TRBJ2-1; D call uncertain. Sequenced here: CD4+ T cells sorted from PBMCs, sampled roughly 24 months after vaccination. This sequence was found in a man between 50 and 69 years old who received an inactivated influenza vaccine. Here the CDR3 DNA reads TGCAGTGCTAGAGAACGGCCGGACGTCTACAATGAGCAGTTCTTC. Residues: CSARERPDVYNEQFF.